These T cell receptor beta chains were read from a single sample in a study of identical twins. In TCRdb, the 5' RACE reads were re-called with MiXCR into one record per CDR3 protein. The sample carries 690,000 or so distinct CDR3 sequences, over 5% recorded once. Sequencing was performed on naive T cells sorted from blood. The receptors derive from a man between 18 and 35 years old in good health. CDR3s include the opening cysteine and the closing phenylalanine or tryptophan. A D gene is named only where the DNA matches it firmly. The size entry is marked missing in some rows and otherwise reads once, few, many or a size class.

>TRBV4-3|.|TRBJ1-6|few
CASSQDPGPSPLHF
TGCGCCAGCAGCCAAGATCCGGGCCCCTCACCCCTCCACTTT
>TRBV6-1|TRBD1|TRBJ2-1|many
CASSTGGTGYNEQFF
TGTGCCAGCAGCACAGGGGGGACTGGATACAATGAGCAGTTCTTC
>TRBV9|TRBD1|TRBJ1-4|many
CASSVGDTGELFF
TGTGCCAGCAGCGTAGGGGACACAGGGGAACTGTTTTTT
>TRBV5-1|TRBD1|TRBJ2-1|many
CASSNTGQTNEQFF
TGCGCCAGCAGCAACACGGGACAGACGAATGAGCAGTTCTTC
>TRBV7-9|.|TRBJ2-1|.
CASSLARDLRSFF
TGTGCCAGCAGTCTGGCGCGGGACCTCAGGAGTTTCTTC
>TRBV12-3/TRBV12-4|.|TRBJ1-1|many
CASSKTNTEAFF
TGTGCCAGCAGCAAAACGAACACTGAAGCTTTCTTT
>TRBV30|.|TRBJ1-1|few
CAWGWGAVNTEAFF
TGTGCCTGGGGTTGGGGGGCAGTAAACACTGAAGCTTTCTTT
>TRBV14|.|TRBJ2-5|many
CASSPWNQETQYF
TGTGCCAGCAGTCCTTGGAACCAAGAGACCCAGTACTTC
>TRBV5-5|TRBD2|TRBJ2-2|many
CASSPGLAGANTGELFF
TGTGCCAGCAGCCCGGGACTAGCGGGAGCGAACACCGGGGAGCTGTTTTTT
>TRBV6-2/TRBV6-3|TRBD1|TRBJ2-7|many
CASSLGQSVHEQYF
TGTGCCAGCAGCTTGGGACAGAGTGTCCACGAGCAGTACTTC
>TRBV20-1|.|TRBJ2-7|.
CSAHLWRATYEQYF
TGCAGTGCCCACCTCTGGCGGGCTACCTACGAGCAGTACTTC
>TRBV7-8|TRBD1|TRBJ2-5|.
CASTPLRKAGQGRETQYF
TGTGCCAGCACCCCTCTCCGCAAAGCGGGACAGGGGAGAGAGACCCAGTACTTC
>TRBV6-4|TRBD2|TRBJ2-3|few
CASSPPWTGFGGLAGTSTDTQYF
TGTGCCAGCAGTCCCCCCTGGACAGGTTTTGGGGGACTAGCGGGTACTAGCACAGATACGCAGTATTTT
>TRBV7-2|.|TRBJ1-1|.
CASSLWAGKAFF
TGTGCCAGCAGCTTATGGGCAGGGAAGGCTTTCTTT
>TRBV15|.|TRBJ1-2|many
CATSPPTVNNYGYTF
TGTGCCACCAGCCCGCCGACAGTGAATAACTATGGCTACACCTTC
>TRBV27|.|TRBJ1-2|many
CASSLVGTPYGYTF
TGTGCCAGCAGTTTAGTAGGGACACCCTATGGCTACACCTTC
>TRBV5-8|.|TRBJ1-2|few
CASSLVPPGPWGYTF
TGTGCCAGCAGCTTGGTCCCGCCTGGACCGTGGGGCTACACCTTC
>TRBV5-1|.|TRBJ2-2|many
CASSFSTVAGELFF
TGCGCCAGCAGTTTTTCTACCGTTGCCGGGGAGCTGTTTTTT
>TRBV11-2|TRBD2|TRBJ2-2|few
CASSWGLVANTGELFF
TGTGCCAGCAGCTGGGGACTAGTCGCGAACACCGGGGAGCTGTTTTTT
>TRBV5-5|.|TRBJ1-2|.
CASSTVGQTYGYTF
TGTGCCAGCAGTACGGTCGGCCAGACCTATGGCTACACCTTC
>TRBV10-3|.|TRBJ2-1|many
CAISESYRTAYNEQFF
TGTGCCATCAGTGAGTCGTACAGGACTGCATACAATGAGCAGTTCTTC
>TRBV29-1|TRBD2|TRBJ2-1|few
CSVEVASGRFDEQFF
TGCAGCGTTGAAGTTGCTAGCGGGAGGTTTGATGAGCAGTTCTTC
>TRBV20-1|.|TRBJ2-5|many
CSAPAHRMETQYF
TGCAGTGCTCCCGCCCACCGAATGGAGACCCAGTACTTC
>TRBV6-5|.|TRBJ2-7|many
CASSYKWANSYEQYF
TGTGCCAGCAGTTACAAGTGGGCCAATAGCTACGAGCAGTACTTC
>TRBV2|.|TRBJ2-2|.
CASSMADHTGELFF
TGTGCCAGCAGTATGGCAGACCACACCGGGGAGCTGTTTTTT
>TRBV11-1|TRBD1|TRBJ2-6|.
CASSLVGTGDSGANVLTF
TGTGCCAGCAGCTTAGTTGGGACAGGAGACTCTGGGGCCAACGTCCTGACTTTC
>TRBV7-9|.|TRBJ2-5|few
CATAHDQETQYF
TGTGCCACCGCTCACGACCAAGAGACCCAGTACTTC
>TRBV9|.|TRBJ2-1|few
CASEQSQGGEQFF
TGTGCCAGCGAACAGTCTCAAGGGGGGGAGCAGTTCTTC
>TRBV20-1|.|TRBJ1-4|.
CSARTDSGGTNEKLFF
TGCAGTGCTAGAACGGACAGCGGGGGCACTAATGAAAAACTGTTTTTT
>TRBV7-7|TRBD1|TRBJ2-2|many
CASSPRTGDRELFF
TGTGCCAGCAGCCCGCGGACAGGGGACAGGGAGCTGTTTTTT
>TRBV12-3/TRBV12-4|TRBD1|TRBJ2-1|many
CASSSPGQNFNEQFF
TGTGCCAGCAGTTCTCCGGGACAGAATTTCAATGAGCAGTTCTTC
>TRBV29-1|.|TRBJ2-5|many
CSVVFLTEETQYF
TGCAGCGTTGTTTTCTTGACGGAAGAGACCCAGTACTTC
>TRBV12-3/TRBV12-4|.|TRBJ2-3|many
CASSTFTDTQYF
TGTGCCAGCAGCACGTTTACAGATACGCAGTATTTT
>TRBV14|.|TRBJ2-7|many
CASSQVGGEQYF
TGTGCCAGCAGCCAAGTGGGGGGCGAGCAGTACTTC
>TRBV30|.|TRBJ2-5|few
CAWSIHRDSGQLYF
TGTGCCTGGAGTATCCATCGGGACTCCGGGCAGCTGTACTTC
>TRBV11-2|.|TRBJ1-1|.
CASSLTINTEAFF
TGTGCCAGCAGCTTAACTATTAACACTGAAGCTTTCTTT
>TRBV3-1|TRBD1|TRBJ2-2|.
CASSPNRGIIRELFF
TGTGCCAGCAGCCCAAACAGGGGGATTATCCGGGAGCTGTTTTTT
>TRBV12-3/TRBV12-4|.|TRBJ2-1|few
CASTPGVGKQFF
TGTGCCAGCACCCCAGGCGTGGGCAAGCAGTTCTTC
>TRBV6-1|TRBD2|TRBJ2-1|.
CASSGAYGLAGDRFEQFF
TGTGCCAGCAGTGGAGCCTATGGACTAGCGGGTGACCGGTTTGAGCAGTTCTTC
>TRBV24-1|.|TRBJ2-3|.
CATSEGLAGTDTQCF
TGTGCCACCAGTGAGGGACTCGCCGGCACAGATACGCAGTGTTTT
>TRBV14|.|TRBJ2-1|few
CASSQSNNEQFF
TGTGCCAGCAGCCAAAGCAACAATGAGCAGTTCTTC
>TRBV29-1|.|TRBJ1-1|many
CSVGTVNTEAFF
TGCAGCGTTGGAACCGTGAACACTGAAGCTTTCTTT
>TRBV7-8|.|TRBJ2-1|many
CASSLIGLVYNEQFF
TGTGCCAGCAGCTTAATCGGACTGGTCTACAATGAGCAGTTCTTC
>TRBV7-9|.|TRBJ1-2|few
CASSGSYSSPDGYTF
TGTGCCAGCAGCGGTTCCTACAGTTCCCCAGATGGCTACACCTTC
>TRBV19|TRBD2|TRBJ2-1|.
CATRRAGVNEQFF
TGTGCCACCCGAAGAGCGGGAGTCAATGAGCAGTTCTTC
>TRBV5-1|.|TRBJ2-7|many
CASSRHRASYEQYF
TGCGCCAGCAGCCGACATAGGGCCTCCTACGAGCAGTACTTC
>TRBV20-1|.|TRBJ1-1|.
CSARDLTNTEAFF
TGCAGTGCTAGAGACCTAACGAACACTGAAGCTTTCTTT
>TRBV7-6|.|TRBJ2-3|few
CASSVRLGSTDTQYF
TGTGCCAGCAGCGTAAGGTTGGGTAGCACAGATACGCAGTATTTT
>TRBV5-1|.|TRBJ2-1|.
CASSFSDTGRYNEQFF
TGCGCCAGCAGCTTCTCAGATACAGGGCGGTACAATGAGCAGTTCTTC
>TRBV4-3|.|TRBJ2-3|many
CASSHTPLADTQYF
TGCGCCAGCAGCCACACCCCTTTAGCCGATACGCAGTATTTT
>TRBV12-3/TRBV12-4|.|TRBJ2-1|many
CASSLGQNSYNEQFF
TGTGCCAGCAGTTTAGGGCAGAACTCCTACAATGAGCAGTTCTTC
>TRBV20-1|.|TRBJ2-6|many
CSARALSGANVLTF
TGCAGTGCTAGAGCCCTCTCTGGGGCCAACGTCCTGACTTTC
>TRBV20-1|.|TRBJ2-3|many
CSARAGDGSVETQYF
TGCAGTGCTAGAGCAGGGGACGGGTCTGTGGAGACGCAGTATTTT